The source of this T cell receptor (beta chain) is a study of cytomegalovirus exposure and HLA in healthy donors (dated by TCRdb to about 2017). In the study overall: An earlier analysis of approximately 600 of the donors reported 250 to 300 Gb of sequence data and roughly 110 million unique TCR beta sequences from 190 million or so T cells. Roughly 300 gigabases of sequencing data and approximately 80 million unique TCR sequences were included in an early release covering over 600 HLA-typed donors. Of the roughly 400 genotyped donors, roughly 80% were placed in the genetic ancestry cluster associated with self-reported Caucasian donors. The study aimed to test whether signatures of past pathogen exposure could be identified by cataloging public T cell receptors. Using immunosequencing, the study profiled T cell repertoires from 666 subjects and related those repertoires to cytomegalovirus serostatus. Besides the first cohort of some 670 subjects, a separate validation cohort made up of 120 different subjects was used. High-throughput TCR immunosequencing, statistical association of individual TCRs with disease status, and machine learning were combined to predict cytomegalovirus infection status. A later analysis re-examined previously published TCR beta repertoires from more than 600 donors and added high-resolution HLA genotyping to investigate patterns of TCR occurrence. In the later analysis, no new phenotypic data were used to find candidate immune exposures; instead, reliance was placed on TCR beta sequences and their occurrence across donors. To decide whether each TCR beta V gene segment behaved as functional or pseudogenic, an earlier analysis of some 540 of the donors relied on high-throughput TCR beta sequencing. Alongside the repertoire data, information on donor age, sex, ethnicity and CMV serostatus was compiled. A later genetic analysis took genome-wide SNP genotypes for about 55% of the roughly 670 donors and used that subset as a discovery cohort. Every discovery cohort repertoire had been produced on one sequencing platform. Class I and class II HLA loci were covered by the typing at four-digit resolution. The number of typed donors differed by locus: about 620-630 for A, B, C, DRB1 and DQB1; 500 to 550 for DQA1; fewer than 610 for DPA1; and roughly 450 for DPB1. Several DR-DQ haplotypes were treated as single units for association and clustering because of strong linkage in the cohort. Across 300 to 500 genotyped donors of the cohort, an average of roughly 250,000 unique TCR beta nucleotide sequences per donor were sequenced, and roughly 18% of those sequences were non-productive. Summary of the overall study and its limitations: Most CMV-associated TCR beta chains appeared to be HLA-restricted in a later analysis, and the HLA associations seemed to be driven largely by CMV exposure. The sequencing pipeline was judged likely to have produced a cluster of highly shared sequence variants as a technical artifact. Because HLA typing was unavailable for some donors at each locus, only the typed subset was used in association tests. Because counts were too low, some 17 rarely observed V segments, including chromosome 9 orphons, were left out of the earlier analysis of approximately 580 of the donors. A later analysis found that TCR association rates varied across HLA loci, with DRB1 alleles showing the most associated TCRs and HLA-C alleles the fewest. A later genetic analysis associated a missense DCLRE1C variant with V-gene and J-gene trimming of TCR beta chains, and an independent cohort replicated the association. In a later analysis, several top co-occurrence clusters were reported to appear linked to parvovirus B19, influenza, CMV and Epstein-Barr virus. Broadly in line with IMGT annotations, most TCR beta V segments showed up in productive rearrangements about 87% or about 30% of the time in an earlier analysis of some 590 of the donors. A later analysis found that HLA-associated TCR beta chains were more clonally expanded and had lower generation probabilities than equally common non-associated chains. In a later genetic analysis, fewer N-insertions in productive TCRs were reported among donors in an Asian-associated ancestry cluster than the approximately 630-donor mean. Correlated functional status among segregating V segments might be attributable to linkage disequilibrium, but an unknown experimental factor could not be ruled out. Some IMGT-functional V segments, including TRBV6-2 and TRBV6-3, could not be told apart with the 87-base-pair reads, so those segments were excluded. In this cohort, only TCR beta chains were sequenced, and detectable features were limited by the absence of alpha or paired-chain data. Cytomegalovirus status was reported to be diagnosed by the classifier with high specificity and sensitivity in both the original and validation cohorts. Across donors, most TCR sequences were observed very rarely, whereas some public TCRs were present in many individuals. For the cohort, immune exposure information was limited to CMV serostatus. The authors suggested that the approach could potentially be generalized to other disease states and immunological phenotypes. A further reported finding was that TCR beta sequences accurately predicted the HLA-A and HLA-B alleles for most subjects in the first cohort. At a false discovery rate of 0.05, a later analysis linked around 15,000 TCR beta sequences to specific HLA alleles. Strong co-occurrence of HLA alleles, especially DR and DQ, made assigning TCR associations to individual alleles difficult. A few of the identified cytomegalovirus-associated TCR beta chains were confirmed in vitro to be specific for cytomegalovirus antigens. Presence/absence analyses assumed roughly uniform sequencing depth across donors, an assumption that may not hold. In the study, around 150 TCR beta chains were listed as associated with cytomegalovirus.

The cohort consisted of more than 650 healthy bone marrow donors. At the time of sampling, all cohort members were nominally healthy, though unrecorded immune exposures were likely present. The donor tested CMV seropositive and was one of the 289 seropositive cohort members. Each donor provided a peripheral blood sample, and peripheral blood mononuclear cells were used for TCR beta sequencing. The Qiagen DNeasy Blood Extraction Kit was used to extract genomic DNA from the blood cell samples. Inclusive of the bounding cysteine and phenylalanine, the CDR3 is 17 residues long. Only the CDR3 portion is preserved as DNA: 51 bases, with reading frame beginning at the first base. V lost 1 base and J lost 0 bases; the stretch between them is 16 bases long. The germline V gene specifies SQVTM as CDR1 and ANQGSEA as CDR2. Library prep was done by the immunoSEQ multiplex PCR assay. A mixture of 60 forward primers for TCR Vbeta segments and 13 reverse primers for TCR Jbeta segments was used in the multiplex PCR. The CDR3 region of rearranged TCR beta genes was amplified from genomic DNA by a multiplex PCR assay. The amplified TCR beta libraries were sequenced on the Illumina HiSeq System as 87-base-pair reads. In the source study's methods: In a later analysis, around 80 million unique TCR beta chains were counted across the approximately 670 repertoires, and roughly 11 million of these chains were shared by at least two donors. To remove PCR and sequencing errors, raw reads were error-corrected and collapsed into unique sequences using a nearest-neighbor algorithm that merged closely related sequences. V, D and J gene segments were assigned by aligning CDR3 sequences to IMGT reference sequences. For a sequence to be retained, at least a six-nucleotide match to both a V gene segment and a J gene segment was required. A rearrangement was called productive if the CDR3 had no stop codons and remained in frame with V and J, and every other rearrangement was called non-productive. CDR3 was defined according to IMGT convention as the region running from the second conserved V-encoded cysteine to the conserved J-encoded phenylalanine. In an earlier analysis of more than 550 of the donors, sequences lacking an unambiguous match to a single V gene segment were excluded. An earlier analysis of 500 to 600 of the donors classified V segments as functional when productive rearrangements were above 56.7% and as segregating when the standard deviation between donors was above 5%. A statistical classification framework was developed to diagnose cytomegalovirus status using the catalog of TCR beta chain sequences. In a later analysis, TCR nucleotide sequences were compared against IMGT/GENE-DB human TR gene sequences so that V and J genes could be assigned. In a later analysis, CDR3 sequences and most-parsimonious VDJ recombination scenarios were assigned using the TCRdist pipeline. In a later analysis, every TCR beta chain was defined by the combination of its CDR3 amino acid sequence and its V-gene family, and reads without a unique V-gene family were dropped. To address suspected cross-contamination and a sequencing artifact, a later analysis removed 550 to 750 highly shared, low-generation-probability nucleotide sequences. For each public chain, a later analysis derived a clonal expansion index from normalized ranks of inferred template counts within each repertoire. In a later analysis, generation probabilities were computed with a VDJ recombination model fitted to out-of-frame rearrangements, and the resulting probabilities were checked against IGoR. In a later analysis, hypergeometric tests were used to score TCR-TCR, TCR-HLA and TCR-CMV co-occurrence, with a repertoire-size bias correction applied to TCR pairs. False discovery rates were estimated in a later analysis by permuting HLA or CMV assignments 20 times. In a later analysis, co-occurring TCRs were grouped using DBSCAN, and TCRdist sequence similarity was added for clustering within HLA-allele-positive subsets. For co-occurrence clustering, repertoires with fewer than 30,000 or more than 120,000 public chains were excluded, along with about five repertoires with anomalous nucleotide sharing. This immuneACCESS table, as held by TCRdb, lists in-frame sequences with V and J called but not all clones. Of the missing ones, under half trace to an unresolved V gene in checked studies; the others have no known cause. V and J calls and clone size are given by that table; D and trimming were obtained from the DNA. This sample's clone table shows around 200,000 clones. The biggest ten clones account for approximately 0.8% of the sample.

Details on this clone: Its antigen target is currently unknown.

The sequencing input was PBMCs. The sequence came from a woman aged 18-35 years in good health and CMV-seropositive. The chain was built from TRBV29-1 and TRBJ2-1; TRBD1 could be the D gene, as 5 bases match. The CDR3 region: CSVEGFDRGSSYNEQFF. The nucleotide sequence is given as TGCAGCGTTGAAGGGTTTGATAGGGGAAGCTCCTACAATGAGCAGTTCTTC.